These T cell receptor beta chains were read from a single sample in a study of vaccination and CD4 T cells after COVID-19. Antigens for these TCRs are unknown. One entry per CDR3 protein, called by TCRdb with MiXCR from the PCR reads. Of around 10,000 distinct CDR3 sequences in the sample, approximately 60% were seen once. Sequenced: CD4+ T cells from blood, cultured in vitro. The receptors shown here come from a human donor who had recovered from COVID-19. Each CDR3 is given with its conserved first and last residue. Fields, in order: clone size, J gene, V gene, D gene, CDR3 protein, CDR3 DNA. The D gene is left open where the match is weak. Clone size is given for some rows only: seen once, a few or many times, or a class if the clone is expanded.

clone_size: -; j_call: TRBJ1-1; v_call: TRBV20-1; d_call: -; cdr3_aa: CSASENSNTEAFF; cdr3_nt: TGCAGTGCTAGCGAGAATTCGAACACTGAAGCTTTCTTT
clone_size: -; j_call: TRBJ2-2; v_call: TRBV7-2; d_call: TRBD1; cdr3_aa: CASSSQLQGVGELFF; cdr3_nt: TGTGCCAGCAGCAGTCAACTACAGGGGGTCGGGGAGCTGTTTTTT
clone_size: -; j_call: TRBJ2-1; v_call: TRBV6-1; d_call: TRBD2; cdr3_aa: CASSEHPREGYEQFF; cdr3_nt: TGTGCCAGCAGTGAACACCCGCGGGAGGGGTATGAGCAGTTCTTC
clone_size: -; j_call: TRBJ2-5; v_call: TRBV6-1; d_call: TRBD2; cdr3_aa: CASSERFGGGAPETQYF; cdr3_nt: TGTGCCAGCAGTGAACGGTTTGGCGGGGGGGCCCCAGAGACCCAGTACTTC
clone_size: -; j_call: TRBJ1-6; v_call: TRBV20-1; d_call: TRBD1; cdr3_aa: CSARMTGPYNSPLHF; cdr3_nt: TGCAGTGCTAGGATGACAGGGCCTTATAATTCACCCCTCCACTTT
clone_size: -; j_call: TRBJ2-7; v_call: TRBV15; d_call: TRBD1; cdr3_aa: CATSRARDSSYEQYF; cdr3_nt: TGTGCCACCAGCAGAGCCCGGGACAGCTCCTACGAGCAGTACTTC
clone_size: few; j_call: TRBJ1-1; v_call: TRBV20-1; d_call: -; cdr3_aa: CSARTRVGRMNTEAFF; cdr3_nt: TGCAGTGCTAGAACCCGCGTGGGCAGGATGAACACTGAAGCTTTCTTT
clone_size: -; j_call: TRBJ2-1; v_call: TRBV7-9; d_call: TRBD2; cdr3_aa: CASSPGLAVSEQFF; cdr3_nt: TGTGCCAGCAGCCCAGGACTAGCGGTGAGTGAGCAGTTCTTC
clone_size: -; j_call: TRBJ2-1; v_call: TRBV29-1; d_call: -; cdr3_aa: CSVGSGGNEQFF; cdr3_nt: TGCAGCGTTGGGTCAGGGGGGAATGAGCAGTTCTTC
clone_size: -; j_call: TRBJ2-5; v_call: TRBV7-3; d_call: -; cdr3_aa: CASSLGPRGASAGETQYF; cdr3_nt: TGTGCCAGCAGCCTAGGTCCCCGGGGAGCTAGCGCTGGAGAGACCCAGTACTTC
clone_size: few; j_call: TRBJ1-2; v_call: TRBV11-2; d_call: -; cdr3_aa: CASSFRDGYTF; cdr3_nt: TGTGCCAGCAGCTTCAGGGATGGCTACACCTTC
clone_size: -; j_call: TRBJ1-4; v_call: TRBV20-1; d_call: -; cdr3_aa: CSATRDGRPFF; cdr3_nt: TGCAGTGCCACCCGGGATGGGCGTCCGTTTTTT
clone_size: -; j_call: TRBJ2-1; v_call: TRBV2; d_call: TRBD2; cdr3_aa: CASRPGGLAGYNEQFF; cdr3_nt: TGTGCCAGCAGGCCTGGGGGACTAGCGGGATACAATGAGCAGTTCTTC